The source of this TCR beta chain is a study of radiotherapy plus CTLA-4 blockade in lung cancer. To note about this clone: Its target is not known.

The study, taken as a whole, reports: Once radiotherapy plus ipilimumab had been given, TCR clones derived from tumor expanded in blood. Early blood T cell clone changes and increased post-radiation serum interferon-beta were reportedly the strongest response predictors.

Profiled with immunoSEQ multiplex PCR; TCRdb holds only in-frame clones, not every one. The table records over 100,000 clones, about 87% of them present only once. CDR1 and CDR2 from the germline V gene are SQVTM and ANQGSEA. The CDR3 contains 10 residues. The V end was cut by 7 bases, the J end by 9 bases, with 10 bases between. CTLA-4 blockade using ipilimumab, together with focal radiation, was received by patients with chemo-refractory metastatic non-small-cell lung cancer. The TCR comes from a human donor with non-small cell lung cancer that progressed on radiotherapy plus ipilimumab. This chain connects TRBV29-1 to TRBJ2-1; D possibly corresponds to TRBD1 (6 bases). The input for sequencing was peripheral blood, taken from a patient treated with radiotherapy plus ipilimumab. CDR3 nucleotide sequence: TGCAGCGCAGCAGGGGCTGAGCAGTTCTTC. It codes for CSAAGAEQFF.